This TCR beta chain was recovered during a study of neoadjuvant nivolumab and ipilimumab in lung cancer. Study-level background: Nivolumab 3 mg/kg was given days 1, 15 and 29, plus ipilimumab 1 mg/kg day 1 in combination. Findings and caveats of the study: TCR receptors were sequenced in few samples. Blood richness before therapy tracked richness in tumors resected after neoadjuvant therapy. Only two of four nivolumab-treated tumors gained richness and clonality by surgery.

Germline V CDR1 and CDR2: SGHAT, FQNNGV. The CDR3 has 14 amino acids. The ends were cut back, 0 bases at V and 3 bases at J, with 3 bases in the middle. Libraries were prepared by immunoSEQ multiplex PCR; TCRdb keeps only in-frame clonotypes and omits some of them. The data show some 25,000 clones, roughly 76% seen once. There are a few counts of this clone. What it binds is not known. The J gene is TRBJ1-6, the V gene TRBV11-2; no definite D call. Sequencing used tumor tissue, obtained after neoadjuvant nivolumab, alone or with ipilimumab, at or shortly before surgery. The receptor was derived from an adult with non-small cell lung cancer. CDR3 loop: CASSLDGYNSPLHF. In nucleotides, the CDR3 is TGTGCCAGCAGCTTAGACGGCTATAATTCACCCCTCCACTTT.